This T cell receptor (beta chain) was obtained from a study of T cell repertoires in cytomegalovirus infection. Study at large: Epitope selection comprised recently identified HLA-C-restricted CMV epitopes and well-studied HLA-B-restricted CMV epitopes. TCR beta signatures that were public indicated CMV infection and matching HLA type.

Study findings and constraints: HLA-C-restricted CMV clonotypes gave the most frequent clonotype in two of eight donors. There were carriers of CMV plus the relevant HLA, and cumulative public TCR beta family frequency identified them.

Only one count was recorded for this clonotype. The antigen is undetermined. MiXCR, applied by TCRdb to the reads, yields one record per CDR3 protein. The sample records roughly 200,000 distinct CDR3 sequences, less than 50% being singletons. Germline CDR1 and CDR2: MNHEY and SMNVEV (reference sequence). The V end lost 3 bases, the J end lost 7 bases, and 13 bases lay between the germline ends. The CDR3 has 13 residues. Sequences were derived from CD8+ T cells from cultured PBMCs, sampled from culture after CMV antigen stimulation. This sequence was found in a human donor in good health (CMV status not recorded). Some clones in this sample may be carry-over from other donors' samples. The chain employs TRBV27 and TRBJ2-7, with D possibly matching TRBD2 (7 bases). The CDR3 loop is CASSFPGGREQYF. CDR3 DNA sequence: TGTGCCAGCAGTTTCCCGGGGGGCCGGGAGCAGTACTTC.